These 16 T cell receptor beta chains were all obtained from the same sample, sequenced in a study of shared clonotypes between healthy human individuals. Using immunoSEQ multiplex PCR, the repertoire was profiled, and TCRdb retains in-frame clones only, with some absent. The sample records 2 million to 3 million clones, roughly 93% being singletons. Sequencing was carried out using naive CD4+ T cells from PBMCs. Described subset: CD45RA+ positively selected. These receptor sequences come from a young man in good health. Some clones in this sample may be carry-over from other donors' samples.

V and J are TRBV18 and TRBJ2-2, with 14 bases identical to TRBD2. Germline V gives CDR1 KGHSH, CDR2 LQKENI. V shed 1 base and J 8 bases; nucleotides not matched to a gene: 9. The CDR3 is 18 residues long. As DNA, the CDR3 is TGTGCCAGCTCACCACAGACGGGACTAGCGGGAGTAAAAGGGGAGCTGTTTTTT. Translation gives CASSPQTGLAGVKGELFF.

The rearrangement links TRBV7-2 to TRBJ2-7, with D possibly matching TRBD2 (6 bases). The germline V and J ends were trimmed by 5 bases and 4 bases, with 15 bases remaining between them. There are 14 residues in the CDR3. Germline CDR1 and CDR2: SGHTA and FQGNSA. CDR3 residues: CASSLPVGGYEQYF. CDR3 DNA: TGTGCCAGCAGCCTCCCGGTGGGGGGATACGAGCAGTACTTC.

This chain links TRBV19 with TRBJ1-5; TRBD1 agrees at 7 bases. The CDR3 loop spans 14 amino acids. Germline lookup yields CDR1 LNHDA and CDR2 SQIVND (reference sequence). With 5 bases clipped from V and 3 bases from J, the junction kept 4 bases outside the gene matches. The DNA for the CDR3 is TGTGCCAGTAGTCCGACAGGGACCAATCAGCCCCAGCATTTT. This codes for CASSPTGTNQPQHF.

The count of this clone is one. Written as DNA, the CDR3 is TGCGCCAGCAGCGCCGTAGGACTAGCGATCGACGAGCAGTACTTC. Encoded protein: CASSAVGLAIDEQYF. V usage is TRBV4-1 and J usage is TRBJ2-7; 9 nucleotides agree with TRBD2. V shed 5 bases, J shed 5 bases, and the junction held 10 bases outside the gene matches. Germline V gene sequence: CDR1 MGHRA, CDR2 YSYEKL. CDR3 length: 15 amino acids.

The CDR3 sequence: CASKTEWELFF. Here the CDR3 DNA reads TGTGCCAGCAAGACAGAATGGGAGCTGTTTTTT. The chain has TRBV28 and TRBJ2-2, with D possibly being TRBD1 (5 bases). V shed 7 bases and J shed 9 bases, with 9 bases lying between them. CDR1 is MDHEN and CDR2 is SYDVKM in the germline V gene. CDR3 length: 11 amino acids.

The chain is built from TRBV11-2 and TRBJ2-5; D may match TRBD1 or TRBD2 (5 bases each). Looked up from germline, CDR1 is SGHAT and CDR2 is FQNNGV. V lost 3 bases, J lost 1 base, and 6 bases lay in between. This CDR3 comprises 13 residues. CDR3 amino acids: CASSFGAQETQYF. The DNA for the CDR3 is TGTGCCAGCAGCTTCGGGGCCCAAGAGACCCAGTACTTC.

For this clone: This sample includes further DNA sequences coding for the same CDR3. The chain is built from TRBV18 and TRBJ1-1; D remains ambiguous. V lost 3 bases and J 1 base, leaving 6 bases between the germline ends. CDR3 length equals 13 residues. Per the germline V gene, CDR1 is KGHSH and CDR2 is LQKENI. CDR3 loop: CASSPEGNTEAFF. In nucleotides, the CDR3 is TGTGCCAGCTCACCCGAGGGGAACACTGAAGCTTTCTTT.

The V call is TRBV7-9, the J call TRBJ2-3; 10 bases agree with TRBD2. Germline trimming cut 3 bases from V and 0 bases from J; bases unmatched to any gene: 6. CDR1 is SEHNR and CDR2 is FQNEAQ in the germline V gene (reference sequence). This CDR3 has 17 amino acids. Written as DNA, the CDR3 is TGTGCCAGCAGCTTCCCGGGACTAGCGAGAAGCACAGATACGCAGTATTTT. Protein: CASSFPGLARSTDTQYF.

This clone appeared a single time. The J gene is TRBJ2-3, the V gene TRBV11-3; D gene unclear. Germline loops: CDR1 SGHNT, CDR2 YENEEA. The CDR3 is 14 amino acids. Trimming left V 5 bases short and J 1 base short, with 10 bases between. CDR3 in DNA: TGTGCCAGCAGCCGCTGGCGTGGCACAGATACGCAGTATTTT. Protein product: CASSRWRGTDTQYF.

This chain links TRBV19 with TRBJ1-5, with TRBD1 matching over 9 bases. The V segment lost 10 bases and the J segment 5 bases; nucleotides outside the gene matches: 9. This CDR3 has 14 residues. CDR1 is LNHDA and CDR2 is SQIVND in the germline V gene (reference sequence). The CDR3, as DNA: TGTGCCACCCGCCAGACAGGGGGATATCAGCCCCAGCATTTT. This encodes CATRQTGGYQPQHF. The full variable domain, completed using reference TRBV19 and TRBJ1-5, is DGGITQSPKYLFRKEGQNVTLSCEQNLNHDAMYWYRQDPGQGLRLIYYSQIVNDFQKGDIAEGYSVSREKKESFPLTVTSAQKNPTAFYLCATRQTGGYQPQHFGDGTRLSIL.

This rearrangement joins TRBV2 to TRBJ1-1, with D hard to call. This CDR3 region has 12 residues. Germline lookup yields CDR1 SNHLY and CDR2 FYNNEI. The V end was cut by 4 bases, the J end by 8 bases, with 11 bases between. The CDR3 region is CASSGWQSEAFF. The CDR3 nucleotides read TGTGCCAGCAGTGGCTGGCAATCCGAAGCTTTCTTT. Together with reference TRBV2 and TRBJ1-1, the CDR3 gives the full variable domain: EPEVTQTPSHQVTQMGQEVILRCVPISNHLYFYWYRQILGQKVEFLVSFYNNEISEKSEIFDDQFSVERPDGSNFTLKIRSTKLEDSAMYFCASSGWQSEAFFGQGTRLTVV.

The chain combines TRBV6-1 with TRBJ2-7, with TRBD1 identical over 10 bases. The CDR3 contains 14 residues. Looked up from germline, CDR1 is MNHNS and CDR2 is SASEGT. V gave up 8 bases and J gave up 0 bases; unmatched junction bases: 4. The CDR3 spells CASSGTGVSYEQYF. CDR3 DNA: TGTGCCAGCTCCGGGACAGGGGTCTCCTACGAGCAGTACTTC.

V gene TRBV19 combines with J gene TRBJ1-5, with 8 positions matching TRBD1. Germline assignment: CDR1 LNHDA and CDR2 SQIVND (reference sequence). The junction had 5 bases not matched to a gene; V was cut back by 3 bases and J by 7 bases. There are 14 residues in the CDR3. The CDR3 DNA is TGTGCCAGTAGTATTGCGGCAGGGGGCCAGCCCCAGCATTTT. This encodes CASSIAAGGQPQHF.

This clone was detected a few times. The V call is TRBV2, the J call TRBJ1-5; D possibly corresponds to TRBD1 (6 bases). The CDR3 length is 14 residues. From germline, CDR1 is SNHLY and CDR2 FYNNEI. V lost 7 bases and J 5 bases, leaving 15 bases between the germline ends. CDR3 sequence: CASTLGRGDQPQHF. The CDR3 DNA reads TGTGCCAGCACTCTGGGCAGGGGCGATCAGCCCCAGCATTTT.

The J gene is TRBJ1-2, the V gene TRBV19, with 8 positions matching TRBD1. With 5 bases clipped from V and 5 bases from J, the junction kept 7 bases outside the gene matches. Germline V gene data show CDR1 as LNHDA and CDR2 as SQIVND (reference sequence). The CDR3 spans 14 residues. CDR3 DNA: TGTGCCAGTAGTGGCCAGACAGGGGAGTATGGCTACACCTTC. It encodes CASSGQTGEYGYTF.

Notes on this clone: Sequence at one end of the junction differs from germline and may be a read error. This sample also contains other DNA sequences that code for the same CDR3. The chain employs TRBV10-3 and TRBJ1-2, with TRBD1 as a possible D gene (6 bases). The CDR3 length is 15 residues. Per germline, CDR1 ENHRY and CDR2 SYGVKD. The CDR3 DNA reads as TGCGCCATCAGTGGGGTCTGGACAGACAACTATGGCTACACCTTC. It is translated as CAISGVWTDNYGYTF.